The 21 T cell receptor beta chains given below trace back to one sample, sequenced in a study of blood T cell repertoires in COVID-19. The data were produced by immunoSEQ multiplex PCR, yet TCRdb's version contains in-frame clones alone and is incomplete. The repertoire consists of roughly 330,000 clones, with more than 75% occurring once and the leading ten covering approximately 5.3%. The sequenced sample consisted of PBMCs or T cells enriched from blood (not recorded which). The receptor source for this set is a woman aged 30 to 39 who had recovered from COVID-19.

The CDR3 here is CASSQARGGLDTEAFF. DNA of the CDR3: TGTGCCAGCAGCCAAGCCCGAGGGGGCCTGGACACTGAAGCTTTCTTT. The chain is built from TRBV4-2 and TRBJ1-1; 7 bases align to TRBD1. Trimming cost V 1 base and J 3 bases; bases outside gene matches: 8. CDR3 length: 16 residues. Germline V gene lookup returns CDR1 LGHNA and CDR2 YNFKEQ.

The CDR3 DNA sequence: TGTGCCAGTAGTCGGGGCAGGGGGCAGGATTCACCCCTCCACTTT. It yields the protein CASSRGRGQDSPLHF. The genes are TRBV19 and TRBJ1-6; 8 bases map to TRBD1. In germline, CDR1 is LNHDA, CDR2 SQIVND (reference sequence). V lost 5 bases to trimming and J lost 8 bases; unmatched junction nucleotides: 8. The CDR3 extends over 15 amino acids.

J is TRBJ1-1 and V is TRBV6-5; 8 positions agree with TRBD1. The V gene's germline CDR1 is MNHEY and CDR2 SVGAGI. There are 15 residues in the CDR3. J gave up 4 bases and V 5 bases, and 9 bases lay outside the gene matches. The chain's CDR3 is CASSPSRGQGTEAFF. CDR3 coding DNA: TGTGCCAGCAGTCCTTCCAGGGGGCAAGGCACTGAAGCTTTCTTT.

This clone was counted a single time. The chain combines TRBV7-2 with TRBJ1-3, with D tentatively TRBD1 (5 bases). The CDR3 loop spans 14 amino acids. Germline CDR1 reads SGHTA; CDR2 reads FQGNSA. Trimming pared 5 bases from V and 6 bases from J, leaving 14 bases between. The chain's CDR3 is CASSPQGSENTIYF. The CDR3 nucleotides are TGTGCCAGCAGCCCCCAGGGTAGTGAAAACACCATATATTTT.

V and J are TRBV12-3 or TRBV12-4 and TRBJ2-4; 8 bases are a match to TRBD1. The CDR3 sequence is 13 residues long. With V trimmed by 5 bases and J by 8 bases, 5 bases remained unmatched. The chain's CDR3 is CASSPGGADIQYF. Here the CDR3 DNA reads TGTGCCAGCAGTCCAGGGGGCGCGGACATTCAGTACTTC.

The chain uses TRBV7-9 and TRBJ2-7; a weak D match, TRBD1 (6 bases). The germline V gene encodes CDR1 SEHNR and CDR2 FQNEAQ (reference sequence). This CDR3 has 16 amino acids. V was cut by 4 bases and J by 2 bases, with 18 bases left in between. Here the CDR3 DNA reads TGTGCCAGCAGCTCCTTCTTCGGACAGCGAACCTACGAGCAGTACTTC. Translation: CASSSFFGQRTYEQYF.

The chain couples TRBV18 to TRBJ2-2, with D unclear. Germline CDR1 KGHSH, CDR2 LQKENI. CDR3 length equals 16 residues. V dropped 6 bases and J dropped 0 bases, with 14 bases sitting between them. In nucleotides, the CDR3 is TGTGCCAGCTCCCTTACGACAATAGCGAACACCGGGGAGCTGTTTTTT. Amino acid sequence: CASSLTTIANTGELFF.

This clone was seen just once. This chain links TRBV7-9 with TRBJ1-1, with D hard to call. CDR3 length: 12 residues. Germline V lookup: CDR1 SEHNR, CDR2 FQNEAQ (reference sequence). The V end was cut by 10 bases, the J end by 0 bases, with 9 bases between. CDR3 sequence: CATGVLNTEAFF. The CDR3 DNA is TGTGCCACCGGGGTTCTGAACACTGAAGCTTTCTTT. The whole variable domain, remainder taken from reference TRBV7-9 and TRBJ1-1, is DTGVSQNPRHKITKRGQNVTFRCDPISEHNRLYWYRQTLGQGPEFLTYFQNEAQLEKSRLLSDRFSAERPKGSFSTLEIQRTEQGDSAMYLCATGVLNTEAFFGQGTRLTVV.

In its sample, this clone was seen a few times. This sequence joins TRBV28 and TRBJ2-1, with a possible D match to TRBD2 (6 bases). Trimming took 3 bases from V and 8 from J, leaving 14 bases between them. The germline V gene has CDR1 MDHEN and CDR2 SYDVKM. This CDR3 is built from 14 residues. CDR3 DNA: TGTGCCAGCAGTTTGTCTGCGGGGATCGATGAGCAGTTCTTC. Translating gives CASSLSAGIDEQFF.

The gene calls are TRBV3-1 (or the pseudogene TRBV3-2) and TRBJ1-3; the D is unclear. Germline loops: CDR1 LGHDT, CDR2 YNNKEL (reference sequence). The CDR3 consists of 14 residues. V lost 4 bases and J 1 base, leaving 8 bases between the germline ends. The CDR3 is CASSRTESGNTIYF. The CDR3 nucleotides are TGTGCCAGCAGCCGCACAGAGTCTGGAAACACCATATATTTT.

J is TRBJ1-4 and V is TRBV5-5, with 11 bases lining up with TRBD1. Germline lookup yields CDR1 SGHKS and CDR2 YYEKEE (reference sequence). The length of the CDR3 is 14 residues. Trimming removed 3 bases from V and 8 bases from J; junction bases left unmatched: 3. CDR3 region: CASSWTGGVEKLFF. The CDR3 DNA reads TGTGCCAGCAGCTGGACAGGGGGCGTAGAAAAACTGTTTTTT.

The chain is built from TRBV19 and TRBJ1-1; 8 bases fit TRBD1. The CDR3 has 16 residues. Germline-derived CDR1 and CDR2 are LNHDA and SQIVND (reference sequence). J gave up 4 bases and V 5 bases, and 12 bases lay outside the gene matches. The CDR3: CASSPVDRGVGTEAFF. CDR3 coding DNA: TGTGCCAGTAGTCCCGTCGACAGGGGCGTTGGCACTGAAGCTTTCTTT.

The rearrangement uses TRBV9 and TRBJ2-1, with a possible D match to TRBD2 (6 bases). Germline-derived CDR1 and CDR2 are SGDLS and YYNGEE. The CDR3 has 14 residues. Trimming took 1 base from V and 7 from J, leaving 12 bases between them. CDR3 sequence reads: CASSVWAGGNEQFF. CDR3 DNA sequence: TGTGCCAGCAGCGTATGGGCTGGGGGGAATGAGCAGTTCTTC.

The chain has TRBV6-2 or TRBV6-3 and TRBJ1-2; a weak D match, TRBD1 (5 bases). The CDR3 contains 15 residues. Germline-derived CDR1 and CDR2 are MNHEY and SVGEGT. V lost 6 bases and J lost 5, with 19 bases in between. The CDR3 region is CASRPPRGGVYGYTF. Written as DNA, the CDR3 is TGTGCCAGCAGACCTCCCCGGGGGGGAGTGTATGGCTACACCTTC.

The chain carries TRBV5-4 and TRBJ1-1, with 8 bases matching TRBD1. Germline CDR1 SGHNT, CDR2 YYREEE (reference sequence). The CDR3 sequence is 15 residues long. V trimming: 1 base; J trimming: 1 base; junction bases outside the gene matches: 3. The DNA of the CDR3 is TGTGCCAGCAGCTTGCCCACAGGGGGGAACACTGAAGCTTTCTTT. Its protein is CASSLPTGGNTEAFF.

This chain links TRBV4-1 with TRBJ1-1, with TRBD1 matching over 8 bases. This CDR3 comprises 17 residues. Trimming cost V 4 bases and J 5 bases; bases outside gene matches: 15. From germline, CDR1 is MGHRA and CDR2 YSYEKL. The CDR3 region has the DNA TGCGCCAGCAGCCCCCCCGCCACAGGGGGTATGGCGACTGAAGCTTTCTTT. It is translated as CASSPPATGGMATEAFF.

CDR3 bases: TGTGCCAGTAGTCCCTATCTTTTCTTGCGGGGGCGCGGCTATGGCTACACCTTC. This sequence encodes CASSPYLFLRGRGYGYTF. This chain uses TRBV19 with TRBJ1-2, with TRBD1 as a possible D gene (6 bases). Germline values: CDR1 LNHDA, CDR2 SQIVND (reference sequence). Trimming took 5 bases from V and 4 from J, leaving 26 bases between them. This CDR3 comprises 18 residues.

The chain links TRBV5-4 to TRBJ2-3; 7 nucleotides agree with TRBD1. The germline CDR1 and CDR2 sequences are SGHNT and YYREEE (reference sequence). The CDR3 length is 17 residues. Trimming removed 0 bases from V and 0 bases from J; junction bases left unmatched: 7. For the CDR3, the DNA is TGTGCCAGCAGCTTGGGGGGACAGCTAACTAGCACAGATACGCAGTATTTT. It specifies CASSLGGQLTSTDTQYF.

V gene TRBV2 combines with J gene TRBJ1-4, with unresolved D. Trimming cost V 7 bases and J 5 bases, with 14 bases left between them. Germline V gene lookup returns CDR1 SNHLY and CDR2 FYNNEI. The CDR3 is 14 amino acids. CDR3 in amino acids: CASTMNGFNEKLFF. Written as DNA, the CDR3 is TGTGCCAGCACCATGAACGGGTTCAATGAAAAACTGTTTTTT.

The rearrangement joins TRBV27 to TRBJ2-3, with D possibly matching TRBD2 (7 bases). V lost 6 bases to trimming and J lost 7 bases, with 14 bases between them. CDR3 length: 13 amino acids. Germline CDR1 and CDR2: MNHEY and SMNVEV (reference sequence). CDR3 DNA: TGTGCCAGCAGGAGGGGGGGGGACAATACGCAGTATTTT. Encoded protein: CASRRGGDNTQYF.

The V and J genes are TRBV4-2 and TRBJ1-2; TRBD1 matches 8 bases. Trimming removed 0 bases from V and 8 bases from J; junction bases left unmatched: 8. This CDR3 comprises 15 residues. CDR1 LGHNA and CDR2 YNFKEQ come from the germline V gene. The CDR3 spells CASSQDFRGLGGYTF. In nucleotides, the CDR3 is TGTGCCAGCAGCCAAGATTTCAGGGGGCTCGGCGGCTACACCTTC.